These 32 T cell receptor beta chains came from one sample sequenced in a study of blood T cell repertoires in COVID-19. Using immunoSEQ multiplex PCR, the repertoire was profiled, and TCRdb retains in-frame clones only, with some absent. The repertoire holds 150,000 to 200,000 clones, with about nine tenths as singletons. The sample taken for sequencing was peripheral blood. These receptors originate from a man between 65 and 85 years old with acute or convalescent COVID-19.

This chain uses TRBV3-1 (or the pseudogene TRBV3-2) with TRBJ2-1, with D possibly being TRBD2 (5 bases). Germline V gene data show CDR1 as LGHDT and CDR2 as YNNKEL (reference sequence). The CDR3 runs 15 residues. Trimming removed 6 bases at V and 5 bases at J, with 17 bases between. The chain's CDR3 is CASSPTWTFHNEQFF. The CDR3 bases are TGTGCCAGCAGTCCGACCTGGACTTTTCACAATGAGCAGTTCTTC.

The CDR3 DNA reads TGCAGTGGGCGGGGTCGAACTGAAGCTTTCTTT. It specifies CSGRGRTEAFF. The chain is built from TRBV20-1 and TRBJ1-1; unclear D gene. The length of the CDR3 is 11 residues. The germline CDR1 and CDR2 sequences are DFQATT and SNEGSKA (reference sequence). V was pared by 7 bases and J by 5 bases, with 11 bases between.

V usage is TRBV30 and J usage is TRBJ1-6; no clear D. The CDR3 is 13 residues long. The V end was cut by 1 base, the J end by 10 bases, with 11 bases between. Germline V CDR1 and CDR2: GTSNPN, SVGIG (reference sequence). CDR3 nucleotide sequence: TGTGCCTGGAGTGGGAGGCGCGGGTCACCCCTCCACTTT. Its protein is CAWSGRRGSPLHF.

The J gene is TRBJ2-5, the V gene TRBV29-1; TRBD2 might be the D (6 bases). The CDR3 length is 11 residues. V shed 8 bases and J shed 5 bases, with 12 bases lying between them. Germline V gene lookup returns CDR1 SQVTM and CDR2 ANQGSEA. The CDR3 DNA reads TGCAGCCTAGGTGGAGGGGAGACCCAGTACTTC. Protein product: CSLGGGETQYF.

There are a few counts of this clone. This sequence joins TRBV27 and TRBJ2-3; 11 nucleotides align to TRBD2. Germline trimming cut 6 bases from V and 4 bases from J; bases unmatched to any gene: 6. The germline gives CDR1 MNHEY, CDR2 SMNVEV (reference sequence). CDR3 length: 15 residues. CDR3 nucleotide sequence: TGTGCCAGCAGACATCTAGCGGGAGGATCAGATACGCAGTATTTT. This sequence encodes CASRHLAGGSDTQYF.

This chain connects TRBV29-1 to TRBJ1-2, with D possibly being TRBD1 (6 bases). CDR3 size: 11 residues. CDR1 and CDR2 from the germline V gene are SQVTM and ANQGSEA. V lost 4 bases and J 8 bases, leaving 11 bases between the germline ends. CDR3 protein: CSVVAGVGYTF. The CDR3 DNA follows: TGCAGCGTTGTCGCAGGGGTAGGCTACACCTTC.

The chain joins TRBV2 to TRBJ1-1; possibly TRBD1 for D (6 bases). V was clipped by 4 bases and J by 0 bases, with 9 bases between them. The V gene's germline CDR1 is SNHLY and CDR2 FYNNEI. The CDR3 sequence is 14 residues long. The CDR3 region is CASSVQGMNTEAFF. DNA for the CDR3: TGTGCCAGCAGTGTACAGGGTATGAACACTGAAGCTTTCTTT.

The chain uses TRBV2 and TRBJ2-5; TRBD1 is a possible D gene (7 bases). In germline, CDR1 is SNHLY, CDR2 FYNNEI. This CDR3 has 15 amino acids. V gave up 6 bases and J gave up 4 bases, with 18 bases separating them. This CDR3 is CASSAGQLVGETQYF. As DNA, the CDR3 is TGTGCCAGCAGCGCGGGACAGTTGGTAGGAGAGACCCAGTACTTC.

This chain connects TRBV7-9 to TRBJ1-5, with D possibly being TRBD1 (5 bases). Looked up from germline, CDR1 is SEHNR and CDR2 is FQNEAQ (reference sequence). This CDR3 spans 14 amino acids. With 3 bases removed from V and 7 bases from J, the gap between germline ends came to 13 bases. The CDR3 protein is CASSFSTVPQPQHF. CDR3 bases: TGTGCCAGCAGCTTCTCGACAGTCCCCCAGCCCCAGCATTTT.

The V and J genes are TRBV5-4 and TRBJ2-1; the D gene is possibly TRBD1 (5 bases). Between the trimmed V and J ends, which lost 3 bases and 8 bases, there was a span of 12 bases. The CDR3 contains 13 residues. Germline values: CDR1 SGHNT, CDR2 YYREEE (reference sequence). Written as DNA, the CDR3 is TGTGCCAGCAGCTCACACGACAGTCATGAGCAGTTCTTC. Translated, it gives CASSSHDSHEQFF.

CDR3 sequence: CASSLQGANEKLFF. In DNA, the CDR3 is TGTGCCAGCAGCTTACAGGGGGCTAATGAAAAACTGTTTTTT. J is TRBJ1-4 and V is TRBV5-4; 8 nucleotides match TRBD1. Germline V CDR1 and CDR2: SGHNT, YYREEE (reference sequence). V lost 2 bases, J lost 3 bases, and 0 bases stayed unmatched. CDR3 length: 14 residues.

This clone appeared a few times. V is TRBV7-2 and J is TRBJ2-3; 9 bases are shared with TRBD1. Per germline, CDR1 SGHTA and CDR2 FQGNSA. There are 15 residues in the CDR3. The ends lost 1 base at V and 4 bases at J; junction bases unmatched: 3. CDR3 in amino acids: CASSLGGQGADTQYF. CDR3 coding DNA: TGTGCCAGCAGCTTAGGGGGACAGGGTGCAGATACGCAGTATTTT.

This chain links TRBV27 with TRBJ2-1; TRBD1 agrees at 10 bases. There are 14 residues in the CDR3. Trimming took 11 bases from V and 7 from J; bases not matched to a gene: 11. Germline assignment: CDR1 MNHEY and CDR2 SMNVEV (reference sequence). CDR3 loop: CASRRPGQGNEQFF. The DNA for the CDR3 is TGTGCCTCTAGAAGGCCGGGACAGGGGAATGAGCAGTTCTTC.

The chain has TRBV7-2 and TRBJ2-5; TRBD1 matches 8 bases. The V gene's germline CDR1 is SGHTA and CDR2 FQGNSA. The CDR3 sequence is 14 residues long. V was pared by 4 bases and J by 2 bases, with 3 bases of the junction left unmatched. CDR3 residues: CASSYQGAQETQYF. CDR3 DNA: TGTGCCAGCAGCTACCAGGGGGCGCAAGAGACCCAGTACTTC.

The genes are TRBV5-6 and TRBJ2-2; TRBD2 matches at 7 bases. Trimming cost V 5 bases and J 5 bases; bases outside gene matches: 6. From germline, CDR1 is SGHDT and CDR2 YYEEEE. CDR3 length equals 14 residues. CDR3 protein: CASRTSPLTGELFF. The CDR3 DNA sequence: TGTGCCAGCAGGACTAGCCCCCTAACCGGGGAGCTGTTTTTT.

The chain couples TRBV2 to TRBJ2-5, with a tentative D call TRBD1 (5 bases). Germline-derived CDR1 and CDR2 are SNHLY and FYNNEI. Trimming shortened V by 5 bases and J by 3 bases, and 13 bases separated the two germline ends. The length of the CDR3 is 14 residues. CDR3 residues: CASSSLTAEETQYF. DNA for the CDR3: TGTGCCAGCAGTTCCCTGACAGCCGAAGAGACCCAGTACTTC. The full variable domain, with the rest looked up from reference TRBV2 and TRBJ2-5, is EPEVTQTPSHQVTQMGQEVILRCVPISNHLYFYWYRQILGQKVEFLVSFYNNEISEKSEIFDDQFSVERPDGSNFTLKIRSTKLEDSAMYFCASSSLTAEETQYFGPGTRLLVL.

This clone has just a few counts. The chain carries TRBV5-1 and TRBJ2-3; 7 bases agree with TRBD1. The germline gives CDR1 SGHRS, CDR2 YFSETQ. This CDR3 has 17 amino acids. Trimming cost V 4 bases and J 3 bases; bases outside gene matches: 14. In DNA form, the CDR3 reads TGCGCCAGCAGCCCCCTCCCGGGAAGGGGGCGGACAGATACGCAGTATTTT. Its protein product is CASSPLPGRGRTDTQYF.

The chain combines TRBV20-1 with TRBJ2-3; 7 nucleotides align to TRBD2. V shed 3 bases, J shed 3 bases, and the junction held 9 bases outside the gene matches. The CDR3 is 15 amino acids. Germline V CDR1 and CDR2: DFQATT, SNEGSKA (reference sequence). CDR3 sequence: CSASRLSGATDTQYF. The CDR3 DNA is TGCAGTGCTAGTCGACTAAGCGGGGCGACAGATACGCAGTATTTT.

This clone was picked up a small number of times. This chain connects TRBV30 to TRBJ2-7; tentatively, D is TRBD2 (5 bases). V dropped 2 bases and J dropped 1 base, with 12 bases sitting between them. The CDR3 is 14 amino acids. Germline V lookup: CDR1 GTSNPN, CDR2 SVGIG (reference sequence). The CDR3 DNA reads as TGTGCCTGGAGTCCGGGGAGAGGATCCTACGAGCAGTACTTC. It translates to CAWSPGRGSYEQYF.

The chain recombines TRBV4-2 with TRBJ2-5; 16 nucleotides agree with TRBD2. Germline V lookup: CDR1 LGHNA, CDR2 YNFKEQ. V shed 0 bases and J 7 bases; nucleotides not matched to a gene: 5. The CDR3 totals 17 residues. As DNA, the CDR3 is TGTGCCAGCAGCCAAGAGGGGACTAGCGGGGGGGCTGGGACCCAGTACTTC. Protein product: CASSQEGTSGGAGTQYF.

Here the CDR3 reads CASSVAGGTGELFF. The CDR3 nucleotides read TGTGCCAGCAGCGTAGCGGGGGGAACCGGGGAGCTGTTTTTT. V is TRBV6-4 and J is TRBJ2-2; 10 positions agree with TRBD2. The length of the CDR3 is 14 residues. Germline V CDR1 and CDR2: MRHNA, SNTAGT. V lost 6 bases, J lost 5 bases, and 3 bases stayed unmatched.

The chain has TRBV5-1 and TRBJ2-2; 8 bases align to TRBD1. CDR3 size: 13 residues. V lost 4 bases and J lost 7; bases outside the gene matches: 3. The germline V gene has CDR1 SGHRS and CDR2 YFSETQ. This chain's CDR3 is CASSPGQGGELFF. DNA for the CDR3: TGCGCCAGCAGCCCCGGACAGGGCGGGGAGCTGTTTTTT.

V usage is TRBV28 and J usage is TRBJ1-2; 10 nucleotides match TRBD1. The CDR3 is 12 residues long. Germline-derived CDR1 and CDR2 are MDHEN and SYDVKM. The V segment lost 6 bases and the J segment 8 bases; nucleotides outside the gene matches: 3. CDR3 region: CASSRDRGGYTF. Here the CDR3 DNA reads TGTGCCAGCAGCCGGGACAGGGGCGGCTACACCTTC.

The rearrangement links TRBV14 to TRBJ2-3; a possible D gene is TRBD1 (6 bases). The CDR3 extends over 17 amino acids. Germline assignment: CDR1 SGHDN and CDR2 FVKESK. Trimming removed 5 bases from V and 3 bases from J, with 21 bases in between. Here the CDR3 DNA reads TGTGCCAGCAGCGCCCCCGGGACACAACCAGGAACAGATACGCAGTATTTT. As protein: CASSAPGTQPGTDTQYF.

The V and J genes are TRBV10-3 and TRBJ1-2; 8 bases agree with TRBD1. Germline V gene sequence: CDR1 ENHRY, CDR2 SYGVKD. The V gene end was trimmed by 6 bases and the J gene end by 7 bases; junction bases not matched to a gene: 7. The CDR3 is 13 amino acids. Written as DNA, the CDR3 is TGTGCCATCAGCCCGGGACAGGCGAGTGGCTACACCTTC. This gives the protein CAISPGQASGYTF.

The chain uses TRBV9 and TRBJ2-5; TRBD2 matches at 11 bases. Unmatched junction bases numbered 8, after V lost 2 bases and J lost 5 bases. The CDR3 contains 16 residues. Germline V CDR1 and CDR2: SGDLS, YYNGEE. The CDR3 region has the DNA TGTGCCAGCAGCGTTCTAGCGGGGGGACCCGGGGAGACCCAGTACTTC. This gives the protein CASSVLAGGPGETQYF.

The V gene is TRBV5-4, the J gene TRBJ2-3; a weak D match, TRBD2 (6 bases). Trimming left V 4 bases short and J 2 bases short, with 20 bases between. This CDR3 is 17 amino acids long. CDR1 is SGHNT and CDR2 is YYREEE in the germline V gene (reference sequence). The CDR3 protein is CASSPRGASEFTDTQYF. CDR3 DNA sequence: TGTGCCAGCAGCCCACGCGGGGCTAGTGAATTCACAGATACGCAGTATTTT.

V and J are TRBV27 and TRBJ2-1; TRBD1 might be the D (8 bases). The CDR3 contains 14 residues. The V gene's germline CDR1 is MNHEY and CDR2 SMNVEV (reference sequence). V lost 11 bases, J lost 10 bases, and 24 bases lay in between. The DNA of the CDR3 is TGTGCCGCCTCAACAGGGGGGGGCCGTGGGGAGCAGTTCTTC. Translated: CAASTGGGRGEQFF.

The chain joins TRBV18 to TRBJ1-1; D is unclear. The ends were cut back, 3 bases at V and 1 base at J, with 15 bases in the middle. Germline CDR1 KGHSH, CDR2 LQKENI. The CDR3 is 16 amino acids. CDR3 amino acids: CASSPYEGRANTEAFF. The DNA for the CDR3 is TGTGCCAGCTCACCCTATGAAGGGCGGGCGAACACTGAAGCTTTCTTT.

The V call is TRBV7-2, the J call TRBJ2-2; no firm D call. Per germline, CDR1 SGHTA and CDR2 FQGNSA. CDR3 length equals 15 residues. Trimming took 1 base from V and 6 from J, leaving 12 bases between them. The CDR3 DNA is TGTGCCAGCAGCTTAGGCCTCACACGTGCCGGGGAGCTGTTTTTT. The encoded protein is CASSLGLTRAGELFF.

V gene TRBV7-9 combines with J gene TRBJ1-6; 11 bases fit TRBD1. CDR1 is SEHNR, CDR2 FQNEAQ, per germline (reference sequence). The CDR3 is 14 residues long. The junction had 3 bases not matched to a gene; V was cut back by 6 bases and J by 8 bases. The CDR3 loop reads CASSGTGGYSPLHF. Written as DNA, the CDR3 is TGTGCCAGCAGTGGGACAGGGGGTTATTCACCCCTCCACTTT.

The chain employs TRBV30 and TRBJ1-2; no clear D. CDR1 and CDR2 (germline): GTSNPN, SVGIG (reference sequence). V was shortened by 5 bases and J by 8 bases, with 18 bases between the two germline ends. This CDR3 contains 13 residues. The CDR3 sequence is CAWAGIYSQGYTF. The DNA for the CDR3 is TGTGCCTGGGCCGGGATCTACTCCCAAGGCTACACCTTC.